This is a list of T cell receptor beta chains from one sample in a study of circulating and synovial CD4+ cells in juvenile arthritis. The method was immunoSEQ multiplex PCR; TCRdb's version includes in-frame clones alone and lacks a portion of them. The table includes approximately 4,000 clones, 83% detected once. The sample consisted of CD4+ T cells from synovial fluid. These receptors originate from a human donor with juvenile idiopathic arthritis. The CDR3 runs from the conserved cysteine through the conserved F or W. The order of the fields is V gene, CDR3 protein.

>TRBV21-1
CASSKGENRVMETQYF
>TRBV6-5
CASSYSGGALYEQYF
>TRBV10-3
CAIRITSGGAYEQYF
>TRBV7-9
CASTTNYEQFF
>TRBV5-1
CASSLEGQDNSPLHF
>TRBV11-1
CASTWAGTNTGELFF
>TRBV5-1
CASAEVRGYNEQFF
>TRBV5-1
CASSGGTGKGYNSPLHF
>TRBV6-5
CASSYPEDSNYGYTF
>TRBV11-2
CASSLEGTVNNSPLHF
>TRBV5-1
CASSSDRVGQETQYF
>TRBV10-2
CASRGGTGENTEAFF
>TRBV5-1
CASSLAGYATNEKLFF
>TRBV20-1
CSAPGSQGYTF
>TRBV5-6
CASSFEGGNYYGYTF
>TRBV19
CASSLRTTSGSGETQYF
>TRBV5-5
CASSSQMASTDTQCF
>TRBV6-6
CASLQQGASTGELFF
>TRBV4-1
CASSQDPGNYGYTF
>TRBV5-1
CASNQQGAMETQYF
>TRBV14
CASSKALGLAPGELFF
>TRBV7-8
CASSSSGGSYEQYF
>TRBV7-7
CASSLLGGVTQETQYF
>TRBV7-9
CASSAPGLAQETQYF
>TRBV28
CASSAGLTNEKLFF
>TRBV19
CASSIGRDRGRFGNQPQHF
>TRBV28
CASSPADRLTYEQYF
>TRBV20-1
CRPQGPTEAFF
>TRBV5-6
CASSRTGGLGEQYF
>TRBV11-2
CASSSTDRSGRYEQYF
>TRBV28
CASSLAGGSKHNEQFF
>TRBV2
CASSGGVLAGSYNEQFF
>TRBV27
CASSLRPGGSYEQYF
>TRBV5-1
CASSLGLAPETQYF
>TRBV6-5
CASSLAWEGNQPQHF
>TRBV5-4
CARRGTVNTGELFF
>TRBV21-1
CASSKAWPGDSYEQYF
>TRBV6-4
CASSLDSDSPLHF
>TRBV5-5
CASSLGQGLIYEQYF
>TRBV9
CASSGPTGAGNTIYF
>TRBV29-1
CSVLRLAGYNEQFF
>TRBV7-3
CASSSDTSHEQYF
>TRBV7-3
CASSLSSGDYYEQYF
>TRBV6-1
CASSVFPGIGATNEKLFF
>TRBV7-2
CASSSHSGGASPGANVLTF
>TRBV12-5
CASGPGTGGSANEKLFF
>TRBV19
CASSMGTRRLLDTQYF
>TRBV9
CASSGMSLDEQFF
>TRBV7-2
CASSLGIRQGNSPLHF
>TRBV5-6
CASSFAGEADTQYF
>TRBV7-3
CASSLSGGSAKNIQYF
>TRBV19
CASRSRGGAYEQYF
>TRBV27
CASRSEEGWRADTQYF
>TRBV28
CASSIQGAGEKLFF
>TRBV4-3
CASSPLVAGSYNEQFF
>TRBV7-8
CASSPRPTDQPQHF
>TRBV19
CASSIASSTEAFF
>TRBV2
CASSQDSLEQYF
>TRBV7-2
CASSPRTGYGDTQYF
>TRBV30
CAWAQGSGNTIYF